The 22 T cell receptor beta chains below were found in one sample sequenced in a study of T cells in Graves' hyperthyroidism and ophthalmopathy. What was amplified from RNA transcripts were TCR beta CDR3 regions. The primer set for the first-round RT-PCR of the TCR CDR3 was HTBI. Each CDR3 protein gets one entry after TCRdb re-called the multiplex PCR reads with MiXCR. The table shows 500,000 to 650,000 distinct CDR3 sequences, with around 43% occurring only once. The specimen was peripheral blood or thyroid tissue (not recorded which). These receptor sequences come from an adult woman with Graves' disease, either hyperthyroidism or ophthalmopathy (not recorded which).

This clonotype was recorded many times. The chain combines TRBV4-2 with TRBJ2-5, with 7 bases lining up with TRBD1. Germline loops: CDR1 LGHNA, CDR2 YNFKEQ. The CDR3 runs 16 residues. Trimming removed 1 base from V and 3 bases from J; junction bases left unmatched: 8. CDR3 in amino acids: CASSQGGRGQKETQYF. The CDR3 DNA follows: TGTGCCAGCAGCCAAGGTGGTAGGGGGCAAAAAGAGACCCAGTACTTC.

Note on this clonotype: A junction end diverges from the germline sequence, so it may reflect a read error. The chain has TRBV7-2 and TRBJ2-2; 8 bases align to TRBD1. Germline CDR1 is SGHTA and CDR2 is FQGNSA. This CDR3 contains 15 residues. CDR3 sequence reads: CASSQDRGGVRELFF. The CDR3 coding sequence is TGCGCCAGCAGCCAAGACAGGGGAGGCGTCAGGGAGCTGTTTTTT.

V is TRBV18 and J is TRBJ1-1, with 7 bases that match TRBD1. The junction had 6 bases not matched to a gene; V was cut back by 8 bases and J by 3 bases. This CDR3 contains 13 residues. Germline V gene sequence: CDR1 KGHSH, CDR2 LQKENI. This CDR3 reads CASQRQGDTEAFF. Here the CDR3 DNA reads TGTGCCAGCCAGAGACAGGGTGACACTGAAGCTTTCTTT.

The V and J genes are TRBV6-5 and TRBJ1-1; D not certain. CDR3 length: 14 amino acids. V dropped 6 bases and J dropped 5 bases, with 16 bases sitting between them. Germline V gene lookup returns CDR1 MNHEY and CDR2 SVGAGI. The CDR3 DNA is TGTGCCAGCAGCCAACGGCGGGGAATGACTGAAGCTTTCTTT. Translation: CASSQRRGMTEAFF.

Here the CDR3 DNA reads TGCAGCAGGACTGGGGAGACCCAGTACTTC. Translation: CSRTGETQYF. This chain joins TRBV29-1 and TRBJ2-5; D might be TRBD2 (5 bases). This CDR3 region has 10 residues. Trimming removed 8 bases at V and 5 bases at J, with 9 bases between. Germline-derived CDR1 and CDR2 are SQVTM and ANQGSEA.

This clonotype was seen only a few times. This chain uses TRBV29-1 with TRBJ1-5; TRBD1 is a possible D gene (6 bases). This CDR3 region has 13 residues. Looked up from germline, CDR1 is SQVTM and CDR2 is ANQGSEA. Trimming stripped 6 bases from V and 3 bases from J, with 12 bases between. Here the CDR3 reads CSVAGDVNQPQHF. In DNA form, the CDR3 reads TGCAGCGTAGCAGGGGACGTCAATCAGCCCCAGCATTTT.

This sequence joins TRBV7-2 and TRBJ1-1; the D is unclear. The germline CDR1 and CDR2 sequences are SGHTA and FQGNSA. V lost 5 bases and J 6 bases, leaving 19 bases between the germline ends. The CDR3 consists of 15 residues. CDR3 protein: CASSQHPGGSSEAFF. The CDR3 DNA is TGTGCCAGCAGCCAACATCCGGGCGGCTCGTCTGAAGCTTTCTTT.

The CDR3 coding sequence is TGTGCCAGCTCGGGGCCTGGGGTCACTGAAGCTTTCTTT. Amino acid sequence: CASSGPGVTEAFF. The gene calls are TRBV25-1 and TRBJ1-1, with D possibly being TRBD1 (5 bases). The V gene lost 8 bases and the J gene lost 4 bases, with 14 bases spanning the gap. The CDR3 is made up of 13 amino acids. Germline-derived CDR1 and CDR2 are MGHDK and SYGVNS.

This clonotype was detected a few times. The gene calls are TRBV5-1 and TRBJ1-2; 8 bases agree with TRBD1. The CDR3 has 14 residues. The V and J ends lost 4 bases and 8 bases, in that order; junction bases with no gene match: 10. Per germline, CDR1 SGHRS and CDR2 YFSETQ. The CDR3 DNA sequence: TGCGCCAGCAGCCGGACAGGGAATCTGGGCGGCTACACCTTC. Translated, it gives CASSRTGNLGGYTF.

This clonotype was counted many times. V usage is TRBV12-3 or TRBV12-4 and J usage is TRBJ1-2, with 9 bases identical to TRBD1. The CDR3 has 14 residues. With V trimmed by 7 bases and J by 8 bases, 11 bases remained unmatched. In DNA form, the CDR3 reads TGTGCCAGCACCAAAGGACAGGGGATGGAGGGCTACACCTTC. It translates to CASTKGQGMEGYTF.

The table lists this clonotype with many counts. This sequence joins TRBV20-1 and TRBJ1-4; D remains ambiguous. The germline gives CDR1 DFQATT, CDR2 SNEGSKA (reference sequence). The CDR3 sequence is 14 residues long. V lost 5 bases and J 0 bases, leaving 10 bases between the germline ends. Written as DNA, the CDR3 is TGCAGTGCTGCAGATGGAACAACTAATGAAAAACTGTTTTTT. This translates into CSAADGTTNEKLFF.

This clonotype was seen more than once but under ten times. V and J are TRBV10-3 and TRBJ2-3, with 9 positions matching TRBD1. Germline V gene data show CDR1 as ENHRY and CDR2 as SYGVKD. The CDR3 is 16 residues long. Trimming cost V 2 bases and J 3 bases; bases outside gene matches: 6. The chain's CDR3 is CAISEPTGGVTDTQYF. CDR3 in DNA: TGTGCCATCAGTGAGCCTACAGGGGGCGTTACAGATACGCAGTATTTT.

The chain combines TRBV10-3 with TRBJ1-1, with TRBD1 as a possible D gene (6 bases). The CDR3 length is 15 residues. Trimming removed 6 bases at V and 1 base at J, with 15 bases between. Germline loops: CDR1 ENHRY, CDR2 SYGVKD. The CDR3 sequence: CAISHGQSGNTEAFF. The CDR3 DNA sequence: TGTGCCATCAGCCACGGACAGTCGGGGAACACTGAAGCTTTCTTT.

Written as DNA, the CDR3 is TGTGCCAGCGGCCCACGACAGGGAGGTCCTGAGCAGTACTTC. Translating it yields CASGPRQGGPEQYF. The chain employs TRBV7-9 and TRBJ2-7; tentatively, D is TRBD1 (7 bases). In germline, CDR1 is SEHNR, CDR2 FQNEAQ (reference sequence). The CDR3 has 14 amino acids. The germline V and J ends were trimmed by 8 bases and 7 bases, with 21 bases remaining between them.

The CDR3 bases are TGTGCCAGCAGCGAGCCGGGACAGTACAACTATGGCTACACCTTC. Residues: CASSEPGQYNYGYTF. V usage is TRBV7-2 and J usage is TRBJ1-2; 7 bases agree with TRBD1. CDR1 is SGHTA, CDR2 FQGNSA, per germline. There are 15 residues in the CDR3. The trim removed 5 bases at V and 2 bases at J, leaving 8 bases unmatched.

The chain carries TRBV5-1 and TRBJ2-7, with D hard to call. V was clipped by 2 bases and J by 5 bases, with 17 bases between them. The length of the CDR3 is 15 residues. From germline, CDR1 is SGHRS and CDR2 YFSETQ. The CDR3 protein is CASSLSLVGRNEQYF. Written as DNA, the CDR3 is TGCGCCAGCAGCTTATCCTTAGTCGGGCGGAACGAGCAGTACTTC.

The V gene is TRBV27, the J gene TRBJ2-7; TRBD1 is a possible D gene (5 bases). V was clipped by 3 bases and J by 0 bases, with 9 bases between them. Germline CDR1 MNHEY, CDR2 SMNVEV (reference sequence). This CDR3 comprises 14 residues. In DNA, the CDR3 is TGTGCCAGCAGTTTGCAGGGCCACTCCTACGAGCAGTACTTC. Translation: CASSLQGHSYEQYF.

The gene calls are TRBV10-3 and TRBJ1-2; TRBD1 matches 8 bases. Germline lookup yields CDR1 ENHRY and CDR2 SYGVKD. The V gene end was trimmed by 5 bases and the J gene end by 7 bases; junction bases not matched to a gene: 9. This CDR3 is built from 14 residues. The CDR3, as DNA: TGTGCCATCAGTTTGACAGGGGAGAGGCCTGGCTACACCTTC. It specifies CAISLTGERPGYTF.

Comments on this clonotype: No conserved phenylalanine or tryptophan is present at the end of the CDR3, so a read error is the likely explanation. No DNA is shown, since the ends of the CDR3 on it are uncertain; the CDR3 is the one TCRdb lists. The V call is TRBV10-3, the J call TRBJ2-7; TRBD2 is taken as the D call from the table, unchecked against the DNA. The CDR3 numbers 8 amino acids, ends counted. Germline lookup yields CDR1 ENHRY and CDR2 SYGVKD. CDR3 sequence: CAISDHTS.

Notes on this clonotype: This may arise from a read error, as a much more abundant clone is one base away. The gene calls are TRBV20-1 and TRBJ1-4, with D uncertain. V dropped 0 bases and J dropped 0 bases, with 8 bases sitting between them. Germline loops: CDR1 DFQATT, CDR2 SNEGSKA (reference sequence). The CDR3 extends over 15 amino acids. CDR3 bases: TGCAGTGCTAGAGATATGCAGGCAACTAATGAAAAACTGTTTTTT. Translation: CSARDMQATNEKLFF.

The genes are TRBV29-1 and TRBJ2-7; 9 nucleotides align to TRBD1. This CDR3 has 12 residues. The trim removed 7 bases at V and 5 bases at J, leaving 6 bases unmatched. Germline values: CDR1 SQVTM, CDR2 ANQGSEA. CDR3 nucleotide sequence: TGCAGCGAGAACAGGGGGCGGGACGAGCAGTACTTC. Protein sequence: CSENRGRDEQYF.

The J gene is TRBJ1-1, the V gene TRBV6-5; D is unresolved. V lost 0 bases and J 1 base, leaving 12 bases between the germline ends. From germline, CDR1 is MNHEY and CDR2 SVGAGI. The CDR3 covers 16 residues. CDR3 region: CASSYSFSWQNTEAFF. The CDR3 bases are TGTGCCAGCAGTTACTCGTTTTCTTGGCAGAACACTGAAGCTTTCTTT.